Shown below are 15 T cell receptor beta chains from a single sample sequenced in a study of blood T cell repertoires in COVID-19. The table came from immunoSEQ multiplex PCR; TCRdb's copy has only in-frame clones and leaves some out. The data hold under 80,000 clones, with approximately 86% observed a single time. The sequenced material came from peripheral blood. The origin of the receptors is a man between 65 and 85 years old with active COVID-19.

The V and J genes are TRBV14 and TRBJ2-7, with D possibly TRBD1 on 6 matching bases. Germline V lookup: CDR1 SGHDN, CDR2 FVKESK. Trimming left V 3 bases short and J 4 bases short, with 16 bases between. This CDR3 is built from 15 residues. The CDR3 loop is CASSQKQGLGYEQYF. In DNA form, the CDR3 reads TGTGCCAGCAGCCAGAAACAGGGCTTGGGGTACGAGCAGTACTTC.

The chain links TRBV11-2 to TRBJ1-1; a possible D gene is TRBD1 (6 bases). The ends were cut back, 1 base at V and 2 bases at J, with 11 bases in the middle. The length of the CDR3 is 15 residues. Germline V gene data show CDR1 as SGHAT and CDR2 as FQNNGV. The CDR3 region is CASSLGGQPNTEAFF. The CDR3 DNA reads TGTGCCAGCAGCTTAGGGGGGCAGCCAAACACTGAAGCTTTCTTT.

This rearrangement joins TRBV25-1 to TRBJ1-1; D perhaps matches TRBD1 (5 bases). This CDR3 has 15 amino acids. Germline CDR1 MGHDK, CDR2 SYGVNS. Trimming took 6 bases from V and 3 from J, leaving 17 bases between them. The CDR3 spells CASRLGAGPDTEAFF. The CDR3 DNA is TGTGCCAGCAGACTGGGCGCAGGGCCGGACACTGAAGCTTTCTTT.

J is TRBJ2-3 and V is TRBV4-1; D perhaps matches TRBD1 (5 bases). This CDR3 contains 15 residues. Looked up from germline, CDR1 is MGHRA and CDR2 is YSYEKL. With 0 bases removed from V and 1 base from J, the gap between germline ends came to 8 bases. The CDR3 region has the DNA TGCGCCAGCAGCCAAGATCGCAGGGGCACAGATACGCAGTATTTT. This codes for CASSQDRRGTDTQYF.

The V and J genes are TRBV7-2 and TRBJ2-5; D unresolved. CDR1 and CDR2 from the germline V gene are SGHTA and FQGNSA. The V end was cut by 0 bases, the J end by 7 bases, with 12 bases between. CDR3 length equals 14 residues. The CDR3: CASSLASNTGTQYF. The CDR3 nucleotides read TGTGCCAGCAGCTTAGCGTCCAACACGGGGACCCAGTACTTC.

The chain links TRBV19 to TRBJ2-3; possible D gene TRBD1, 7 bases. V lost 10 bases, J lost 3 bases, and 11 bases lay in between. The germline V gene encodes CDR1 LNHDA and CDR2 SQIVND (reference sequence). There are 12 residues in the CDR3. The CDR3 region is CATQGGTDTQYF. The CDR3 region has the DNA TGTGCCACCCAGGGGGGTACAGATACGCAGTATTTT.

As regards this clone: A read error may produce the germline difference seen at one junction end. This chain connects TRBV6-5 to TRBJ2-7; 13 positions match TRBD2. Germline CDR1 is MNHEY and CDR2 is SVGAGI. The CDR3 loop spans 15 amino acids. This chain's CDR3 is CTSSPLAGGPYEQYF. The CDR3 nucleotides are TGTACCAGCAGCCCACTAGCGGGAGGGCCCTACGAGCAGTACTTC.

CDR3: CATSRDPPAGRSYEQYF. As DNA, the CDR3 is TGTGCCACCAGCAGAGACCCCCCGGCGGGCCGGAGCTACGAGCAGTACTTC. The rearrangement links TRBV15 to TRBJ2-7; D is possibly TRBD2 (5 bases). V was shortened by 0 bases and J by 3 bases, with 18 bases between the two germline ends. Germline loops: CDR1 LNHNV, CDR2 YYDKDF (reference sequence). The CDR3 is 17 amino acids.

The table lists this clone with a count of one. The chain links TRBV19 to TRBJ1-5, with a weak D call TRBD1 (6 bases). V was trimmed by 6 bases and J by 0 bases, leaving 12 bases between them. The CDR3 runs 15 residues. Germline V gene lookup returns CDR1 LNHDA and CDR2 SQIVND (reference sequence). The CDR3 sequence: CASRAGAYSNQPQHF. CDR3 DNA: TGTGCCAGTAGGGCAGGGGCTTATAGCAATCAGCCCCAGCATTTT.

The chain couples TRBV19 to TRBJ2-7; 12 positions match TRBD1. The CDR3 loop spans 16 amino acids. The V and J ends lost 6 bases and 0 bases, in that order; junction bases with no gene match: 6. Germline assignment: CDR1 LNHDA and CDR2 SQIVND (reference sequence). This chain's CDR3 is CASSPSGQGASYEQYF. Written as DNA, the CDR3 is TGTGCCAGTAGCCCCTCGGGACAGGGGGCCTCCTACGAGCAGTACTTC.

The J gene is TRBJ2-6, the V gene TRBV18; 11 nucleotides align to TRBD1. This CDR3 has 20 residues. Germline CDR1 and CDR2: KGHSH and LQKENI. The ends lost 1 base at V and 0 bases at J; junction bases unmatched: 8. For the CDR3, the DNA is TGTGCCAGCTCACCACGGACAGGGGGCCCGCAGAGCTCTGGGGCCAACGTCCTGACTTTC. Translation: CASSPRTGGPQSSGANVLTF.

The chain is built from TRBV23-1 and TRBJ1-5; 8 nucleotides agree with TRBD1. TRBV23-1 belongs to the ORF category, with a function that is uncertain. This CDR3 is 20 amino acids long. V was clipped by 4 bases and J by 0 bases; unmatched bases: 17. The CDR3 reads CASSPGNRDRSTYSNQPQHF. The CDR3 nucleotides are TGCGCCAGCAGTCCAGGGAACCGGGACAGGTCGACATATAGCAATCAGCCCCAGCATTTT.

This rearrangement joins TRBV4-2 to TRBJ2-7; TRBD1 matches at 8 bases. There are 15 residues in the CDR3. V shed 0 bases and J 7 bases; nucleotides not matched to a gene: 8. The germline V gene encodes CDR1 LGHNA and CDR2 YNFKEQ. CDR3 residues: CASSQEAQGGWEQYF. CDR3 DNA sequence: TGTGCCAGCAGCCAAGAGGCACAGGGGGGCTGGGAGCAGTACTTC.

The J gene is TRBJ1-4, the V gene TRBV12-1; the D call in the table, TRBD1, was not verified against the DNA. TRBV12-1 is a pseudogene locus. The CDR3 spans 16 residues. CDR3 sequence reads: CASSSHDGTTGEKLFF. As DNA, the CDR3 is TGTGCCAGCAGCTCACACGACGGGACAACTGGTGAAAAACTGTTTTTT.

The J gene is TRBJ1-2, the V gene TRBV30; the D gene is possibly TRBD1 (5 bases). The V end lost 2 bases, the J end lost 8 bases, and 18 bases lay between the germline ends. The V gene's germline CDR1 is GTSNPN and CDR2 SVGIG (reference sequence). The CDR3 is 14 amino acids. CDR3 sequence: CAWSRGLGGRGYTF. The CDR3 nucleotides are TGTGCCTGGAGTCGGGGTTTGGGGGGTAGGGGCTACACCTTC.